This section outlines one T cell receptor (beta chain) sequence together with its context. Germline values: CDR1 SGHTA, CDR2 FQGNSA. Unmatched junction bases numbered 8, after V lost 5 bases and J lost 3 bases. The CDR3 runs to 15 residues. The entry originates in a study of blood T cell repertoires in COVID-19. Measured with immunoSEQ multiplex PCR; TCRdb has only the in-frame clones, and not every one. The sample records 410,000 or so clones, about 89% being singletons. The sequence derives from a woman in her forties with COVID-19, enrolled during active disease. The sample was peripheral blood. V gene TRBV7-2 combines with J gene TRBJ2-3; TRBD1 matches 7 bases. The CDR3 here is CASSPGQRPTDTQYF. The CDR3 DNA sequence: TGTGCCAGCAGCCCGGGACAGCGACCAACAGATACGCAGTATTTT. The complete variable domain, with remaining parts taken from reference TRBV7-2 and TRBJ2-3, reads GAGVSQSPSNKVTEKGKDVELRCDPISGHTALYWYRQSLGQGLEFLIYFQGNSAPDKSGLPSDRFSAERTGGSVSTLTIQRTQQEDSAVYLCASSPGQRPTDTQYFGPGTRLTVL.